One and the same sample provided the 17 T cell receptor beta chains below, sequenced in a study of blood T cell repertoires in COVID-19. Libraries were prepared by immunoSEQ multiplex PCR; TCRdb keeps only in-frame clonotypes and omits some of them. The profile shows about 53,000 clones, 70% to 90% of them singletons. The sample taken for sequencing was peripheral blood. The receptors shown here come from a man older than 75 with acute or convalescent COVID-19.

This chain links TRBV25-1 with TRBJ1-2; 10 bases map to TRBD1. Germline CDR1 MGHDK, CDR2 SYGVNS. The CDR3 contains 16 residues. J was trimmed by 7 bases and V by 3 bases; bases with no gene match: 11. Here the CDR3 reads CASSEQRQGANGGYTF. The CDR3 nucleotides read TGTGCCAGCAGTGAGCAACGACAGGGGGCAAACGGTGGCTACACCTTC.

The chain recombines TRBV6-5 with TRBJ1-2; no firm D call. The CDR3 covers 13 residues. Deletions cut 6 bases from V and 4 bases from J, with 12 bases between. CDR1 and CDR2 from the germline V gene are MNHEY and SVGAGI. The CDR3 region has the DNA TGTGCCAGCAGCCTTTCTGAGGCCTATGGCTACACCTTC. Translating gives CASSLSEAYGYTF.

V is TRBV9 and J is TRBJ2-5, with D maybe TRBD1 (5 bases). CDR3 length: 15 residues. Trimming cost V 4 bases and J 3 bases, with 16 bases left between them. In germline, CDR1 is SGDLS, CDR2 YYNGEE. CDR3 amino acids: CASSPRGRVEETQYF. CDR3 bases: TGTGCCAGCAGCCCTCGTGGCAGGGTGGAAGAGACCCAGTACTTC.

The chain combines TRBV9 with TRBJ2-3; 8 nucleotides align to TRBD2. Germline CDR1 and CDR2: SGDLS and YYNGEE. There are 19 residues in the CDR3. With V trimmed by 4 bases and J by 3 bases, 19 bases remained unmatched. The CDR3 bases are TGTGCCAGCAGCCCGACCCCACCGGGGATAGCGGGACATACAGATACGCAGTATTTT. It specifies CASSPTPPGIAGHTDTQYF.

CDR3 bases: TGTGCCAGCACAGCCGGGACTAGCGGGGCGAGCTCCTACAATGAGCAGTTCTTC. This gives the protein CASTAGTSGASSYNEQFF. V is TRBV11-2 and J is TRBJ2-1; 13 bases align to TRBD2. CDR3 length equals 18 residues. Germline V lookup: CDR1 SGHAT, CDR2 FQNNGV. The J segment lost 0 bases and the V segment lost 7 bases, leaving 9 bases of the junction unmatched.

On this clone itself: The junction departs from the called germline gene at one end, perhaps through a read error. The rearrangement uses TRBV19 and TRBJ2-2; 9 nucleotides agree with TRBD1. The CDR3 sequence is 15 residues long. Germline V lookup: CDR1 LNHDA, CDR2 SQIVND (reference sequence). The CDR3 reads CASRIDRGSTGELFF. The CDR3 DNA follows: TGTGCCAGTAGAATAGACAGGGGGAGTACCGGGGAGCTGTTTTTT.

This clone was observed once. This rearrangement joins TRBV29-1 to TRBJ2-7; D not resolved. CDR1 SQVTM and CDR2 ANQGSEA come from the germline V gene. The CDR3 covers 12 residues. CDR3 protein: CAGEFPKNEQYF. The CDR3 region has the DNA TGCGCTGGAGAGTTCCCTAAGAACGAGCAGTACTTC.

This sequence joins TRBV6-6 and TRBJ1-2; D not certain. The CDR3 covers 13 residues. Germline V gene lookup returns CDR1 MNHNY and CDR2 SVGAGI (reference sequence). V lost 0 bases, J lost 7 bases, and 9 bases lay in between. Here the CDR3 DNA reads TGTGCCAGCAGTTACTCGTTAGGGAGTGGCTACACCTTC. Residues: CASSYSLGSGYTF.

This chain connects TRBV5-1 to TRBJ1-5, with TRBD1 as a possible D gene (6 bases). Trimming removed 3 bases from V and 0 bases from J, with 16 bases in between. There are 17 residues in the CDR3. Germline V gene lookup returns CDR1 SGHRS and CDR2 YFSETQ. The CDR3 DNA is TGCGCCAGCAGCTACCGACAGGCCTTTACTAGCAATCAGCCCCAGCATTTT. Its translation: CASSYRQAFTSNQPQHF.

This chain joins TRBV11-2 and TRBJ2-5; 8 bases fit TRBD1. The V gene's germline CDR1 is SGHAT and CDR2 FQNNGV. The trim removed 5 bases at V and 1 base at J, leaving 9 bases unmatched. This CDR3 is built from 16 residues. The CDR3 DNA reads as TGTGCCAGCAGCCGACAGGGGAATTCCCTCCAAGAGACCCAGTACTTC. This encodes CASSRQGNSLQETQYF.

The rearrangement uses TRBV6-5 and TRBJ2-1; D gene ambiguous. Trimming took 7 bases from V and 5 from J, leaving 9 bases between them. The CDR3 is made up of 12 amino acids. Germline V CDR1 and CDR2: MNHEY, SVGAGI. The CDR3 protein is CASKRSNNEQFF. DNA for the CDR3: TGTGCCAGCAAGCGCAGCAACAATGAGCAGTTCTTC.

This clone was counted a single time. This chain connects TRBV5-1 to TRBJ2-7, with D possibly being TRBD1 (6 bases). This CDR3 region has 13 residues. CDR1 and CDR2 from the germline V gene are SGHRS and YFSETQ. The V and J ends lost 4 bases and 3 bases respectively, with 11 bases between them. The CDR3 protein is CASSLQGNYEQYF. CDR3 DNA: TGCGCCAGCAGCCTGCAGGGGAACTACGAGCAGTACTTC.

The gene calls are TRBV6-5 and TRBJ1-2; D remains ambiguous. Germline lookup yields CDR1 MNHEY and CDR2 SVGAGI. V was cut by 6 bases and J by 1 base, with 15 bases left in between. The CDR3 has 15 amino acids. This chain's CDR3 is CASRATDRRNYGYTF. CDR3 DNA: TGTGCCAGCAGAGCTACAGATCGCCGTAACTATGGCTACACCTTC.

CDR3: CASSLRSYEQYF. CDR3 in DNA: TGTGCCAGCAGCTTACGGAGCTACGAGCAGTACTTC. This rearrangement joins TRBV7-9 to TRBJ2-7; D is unresolved. In germline, CDR1 is SEHNR, CDR2 FQNEAQ (reference sequence). V was shortened by 2 bases and J by 3 bases, with 5 bases between the two germline ends. The CDR3 covers 12 residues.

The chain has TRBV6-2 or TRBV6-3 and TRBJ2-4; D gene unclear. V was cut by 2 bases and J by 5 bases, with 19 bases left in between. This CDR3 spans 17 amino acids. The germline V gene has CDR1 MNHEY and CDR2 SVGEGT. This CDR3 is CASSYGPNSPKENIQYF. CDR3 bases: TGTGCCAGCAGTTACGGGCCTAACTCCCCAAAGGAAAACATTCAGTACTTC.

CDR3 sequence (DNA): TGTGCCAGCAGTGAATTACGGGATTTCACCGGGGAGCTGTTTTTT. This sequence encodes CASSELRDFTGELFF. The V call is TRBV2, the J call TRBJ2-2, with a possible D match to TRBD2 (5 bases). The CDR3 length is 15 residues. V lost 2 bases and J lost 4, with 11 bases in between. Germline CDR1 and CDR2: SNHLY and FYNNEI.

V gene TRBV25-1 combines with J gene TRBJ1-6; 10 bases match TRBD1. V lost 4 bases and J lost 8; bases outside the gene matches: 2. The CDR3 has 14 amino acids. Germline V gives CDR1 MGHDK, CDR2 SYGVNS. CDR3 loop: CASSGGQGYSPLHF. CDR3 nucleotide sequence: TGTGCCAGCAGTGGGGGACAGGGGTATTCACCCCTCCACTTT.